The present T cell receptor beta chain was sequenced within a study of blood T cell repertoires in COVID-19. Study details: PBMCs, B-cell-depleted T cells, or T cells were the source of the cDNA or gDNA that made up the material.

The method was immunoSEQ multiplex PCR; TCRdb's version includes in-frame clones alone and lacks a portion of them. This sample carries under 200,000 clones, over 75% of them seen once, and the ten largest clones take approximately 12%. The clonotype originates from a man between 65 and 80 years old who had recovered from COVID-19. Sequenced sample: peripheral blood.

CDR3 sequence reads: CASSPRSGRPYEQYF. CDR3 nucleotides: TGTGCCAGCAGCCCCCGTAGCGGGAGACCCTACGAGCAGTACTTC. V usage is TRBV4-2 and J usage is TRBJ2-7, with TRBD2 matching 9 bases. The CDR3 spans 15 residues. The germline CDR1 and CDR2 sequences are LGHNA and YNFKEQ. V gave up 4 bases and J gave up 2 bases; unmatched junction bases: 6.